The present T cell receptor beta chain was sequenced within a study of cytomegalovirus exposure and HLA in healthy donors. PCR was performed using 60 Vbeta and 13 Jbeta primers. The assay was immunoSEQ multiplex PCR, and TCRdb's table has in-frame clones only and misses some. The sample shows 180,000 or so clones, 70% to 90% of them seen only once. A remark on this clone: Its cognate antigen is unknown.

Findings and limits, study-wide: About 150 TCR beta chains were listed as cytomegalovirus-associated. V- and J-gene trimming of TCR beta was linked (in a later analysis) to a missense DCLRE1C variant.

This CDR3 region has 15 residues. Germline CDR1 reads SEHNR; CDR2 reads FQNEAQ (reference sequence). Unmatched junction bases numbered 3, after V lost 5 bases and J lost 1 base. This TCR derives from a man aged 18 to 35 in good health and CMV-seropositive. The chain recombines TRBV7-9 with TRBJ1-4; the match to TRBD1 covers 8 bases. The sequencing sample was made of PBMCs. As DNA, the CDR3 is TGTGCCAGCAGCGAACAGGGGGAAACTAATGAAAAACTGTTTTTT. This encodes CASSEQGETNEKLFF.